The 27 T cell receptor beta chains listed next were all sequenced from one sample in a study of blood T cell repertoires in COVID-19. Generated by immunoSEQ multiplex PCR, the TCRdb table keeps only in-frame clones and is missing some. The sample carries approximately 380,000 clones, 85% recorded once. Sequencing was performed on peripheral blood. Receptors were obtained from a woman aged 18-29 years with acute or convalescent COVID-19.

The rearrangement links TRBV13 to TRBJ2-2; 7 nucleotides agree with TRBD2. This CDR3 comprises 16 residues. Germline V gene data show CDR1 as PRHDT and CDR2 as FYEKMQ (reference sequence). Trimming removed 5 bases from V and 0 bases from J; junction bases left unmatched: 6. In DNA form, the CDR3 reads TGTGCCAGCAGCATCGCTAGCGGTGCGAACACCGGGGAGCTGTTTTTT. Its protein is CASSIASGANTGELFF.

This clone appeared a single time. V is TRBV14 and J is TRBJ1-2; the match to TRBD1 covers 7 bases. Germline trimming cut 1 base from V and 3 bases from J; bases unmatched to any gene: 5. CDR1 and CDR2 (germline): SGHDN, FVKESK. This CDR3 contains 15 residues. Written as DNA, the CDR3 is TGTGCCAGCAGCCAAGGGATCGGGACAGACTATGGCTACACCTTC. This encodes CASSQGIGTDYGYTF.

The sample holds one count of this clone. The CDR3 coding sequence is TGTGCCAGCGCCGACAGTGAGAATCAGCCCCAGCATTTT. Protein sequence: CASADSENQPQHF. The V gene is TRBV3-1 (or the pseudogene TRBV3-2), the J gene TRBJ1-5; D may be TRBD1 (5 bases). The length of the CDR3 is 13 residues. Germline-derived CDR1 and CDR2 are LGHDT and YNNKEL (reference sequence). Trimming cost V 8 bases and J 4 bases, with 12 bases left between them.

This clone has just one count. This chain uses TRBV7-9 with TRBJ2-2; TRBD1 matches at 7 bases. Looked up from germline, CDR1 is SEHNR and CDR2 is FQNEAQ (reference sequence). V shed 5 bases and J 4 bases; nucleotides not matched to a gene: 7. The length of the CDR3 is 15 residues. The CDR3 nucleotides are TGTGCCAGCAGCGGCCAGACAGGGATCACCGGGGAGCTGTTTTTT. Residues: CASSGQTGITGELFF.

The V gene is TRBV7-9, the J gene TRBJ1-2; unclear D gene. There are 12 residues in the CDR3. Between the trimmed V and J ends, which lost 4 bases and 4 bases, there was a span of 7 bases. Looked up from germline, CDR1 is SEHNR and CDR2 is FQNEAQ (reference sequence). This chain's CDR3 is CASSSNSYGYTF. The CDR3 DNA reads TGTGCCAGCAGCTCGAACTCCTATGGCTACACCTTC.

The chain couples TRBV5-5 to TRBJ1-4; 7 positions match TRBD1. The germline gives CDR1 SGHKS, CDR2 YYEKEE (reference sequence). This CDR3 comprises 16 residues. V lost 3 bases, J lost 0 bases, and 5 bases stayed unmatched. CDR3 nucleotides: TGTGCCAGCAGCTCCGGGACAGCCTCAACTAATGAAAAACTGTTTTTT. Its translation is CASSSGTASTNEKLFF.

The CDR3 nucleotides are TGTGCCAGCAGCTTAGCCAGGGTGAACACTGAAGCTTTCTTT. Protein: CASSLARVNTEAFF. The gene calls are TRBV11-2 and TRBJ1-1; a possible D gene is TRBD1 (5 bases). The CDR3 length is 14 residues. Looked up from germline, CDR1 is SGHAT and CDR2 is FQNNGV. The ends were cut back, 1 base at V and 0 bases at J, with 6 bases in the middle.

The chain's CDR3 is CATSDGVAGRNTGELFF. The CDR3 nucleotides read TGTGCCACCAGCGACGGGGTAGCGGGGCGGAACACCGGGGAGCTGTTTTTT. The J gene is TRBJ2-2, the V gene TRBV15, with 8 positions matching TRBD2. V dropped 5 bases and J dropped 1; count of bases not matched to a gene: 9. Germline loops: CDR1 LNHNV, CDR2 YYDKDF (reference sequence). This CDR3 spans 17 amino acids.

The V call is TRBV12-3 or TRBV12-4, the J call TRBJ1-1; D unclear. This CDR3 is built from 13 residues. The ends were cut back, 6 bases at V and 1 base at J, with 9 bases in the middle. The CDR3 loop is CASSPEPNTEAFF. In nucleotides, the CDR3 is TGTGCCAGCAGCCCTGAGCCGAACACTGAAGCTTTCTTT.

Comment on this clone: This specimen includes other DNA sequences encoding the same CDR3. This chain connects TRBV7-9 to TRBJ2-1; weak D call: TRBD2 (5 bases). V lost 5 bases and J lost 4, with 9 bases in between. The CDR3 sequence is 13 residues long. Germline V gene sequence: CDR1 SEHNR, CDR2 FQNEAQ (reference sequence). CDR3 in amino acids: CASSPPGYNEQFF. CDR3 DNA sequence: TGTGCCAGCAGCCCCCCGGGGTACAATGAGCAGTTCTTC.

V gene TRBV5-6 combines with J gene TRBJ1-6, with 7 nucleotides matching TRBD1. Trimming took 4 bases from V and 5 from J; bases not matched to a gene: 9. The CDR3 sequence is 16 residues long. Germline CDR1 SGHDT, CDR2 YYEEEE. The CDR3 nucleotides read TGTGCCAGCAGCCTCTCGGCAGGGGGAAATAATTCACCCCTCCACTTT. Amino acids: CASSLSAGGNNSPLHF.

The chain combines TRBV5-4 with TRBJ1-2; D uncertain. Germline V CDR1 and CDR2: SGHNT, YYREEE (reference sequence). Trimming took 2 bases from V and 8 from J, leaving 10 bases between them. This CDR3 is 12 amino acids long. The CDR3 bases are TGTGCCAGCAGCTTCGGAGGTACAGGCTACACCTTC. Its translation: CASSFGGTGYTF.

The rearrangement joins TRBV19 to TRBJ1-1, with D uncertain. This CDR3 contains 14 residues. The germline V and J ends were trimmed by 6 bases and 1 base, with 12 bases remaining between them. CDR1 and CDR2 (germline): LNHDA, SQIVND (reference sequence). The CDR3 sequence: CASRERIKNTEAFF. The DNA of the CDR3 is TGTGCCAGTAGGGAGCGAATTAAGAACACTGAAGCTTTCTTT.

CDR3 DNA: TGTGCCAGCAGCGCCGTCCAGGGGTGCACAGATACGCAGTATTTT. Translating it yields CASSAVQGCTDTQYF. The rearrangement uses TRBV7-3 and TRBJ2-3; a possible D gene is TRBD1 (6 bases). In germline, CDR1 is SGHTA, CDR2 FQGTGA. The CDR3 spans 15 residues. Trimming took off 5 bases at V and 1 base at J, with 13 bases between the two ends.

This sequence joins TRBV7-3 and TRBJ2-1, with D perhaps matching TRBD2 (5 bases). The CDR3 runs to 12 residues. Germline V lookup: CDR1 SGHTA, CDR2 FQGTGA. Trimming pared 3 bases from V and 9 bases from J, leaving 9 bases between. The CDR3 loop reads CASSLDAGEQFF. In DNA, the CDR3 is TGTGCCAGCAGCTTGGACGCGGGTGAGCAGTTCTTC.

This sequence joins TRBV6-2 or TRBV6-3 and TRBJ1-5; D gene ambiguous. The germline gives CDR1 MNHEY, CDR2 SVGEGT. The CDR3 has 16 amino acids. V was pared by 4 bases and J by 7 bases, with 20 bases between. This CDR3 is CASSSGKEEAGQPQHF. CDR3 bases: TGTGCCAGCAGTTCCGGAAAAGAGGAGGCCGGACAGCCCCAGCATTTT.

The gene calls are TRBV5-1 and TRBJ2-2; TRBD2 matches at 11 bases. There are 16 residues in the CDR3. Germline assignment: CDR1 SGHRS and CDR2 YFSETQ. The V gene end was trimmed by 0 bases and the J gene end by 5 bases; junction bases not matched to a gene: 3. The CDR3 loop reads CASSLELAGDTGELFF. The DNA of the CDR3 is TGCGCCAGCAGCTTGGAACTAGCGGGAGATACCGGGGAGCTGTTTTTT.

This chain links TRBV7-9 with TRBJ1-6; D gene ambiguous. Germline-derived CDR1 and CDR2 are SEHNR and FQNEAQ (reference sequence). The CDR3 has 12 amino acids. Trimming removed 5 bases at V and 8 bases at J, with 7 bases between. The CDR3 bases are TGTGCCAGCAGCACGGTGGATTCACCCCTCCACTTT. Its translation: CASSTVDSPLHF.

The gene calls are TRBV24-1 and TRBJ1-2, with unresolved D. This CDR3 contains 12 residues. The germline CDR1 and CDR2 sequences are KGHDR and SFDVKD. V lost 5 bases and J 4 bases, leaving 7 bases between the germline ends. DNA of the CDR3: TGTGCCACCAGTGCGACAAGCTATGGCTACACCTTC. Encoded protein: CATSATSYGYTF.

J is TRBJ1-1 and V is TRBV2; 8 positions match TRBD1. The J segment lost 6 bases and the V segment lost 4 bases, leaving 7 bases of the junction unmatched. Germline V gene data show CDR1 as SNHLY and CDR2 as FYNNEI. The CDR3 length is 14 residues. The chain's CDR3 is CASSAAGGRPEAFF. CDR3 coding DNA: TGTGCCAGCAGTGCGGCAGGGGGCCGACCTGAAGCTTTCTTT.

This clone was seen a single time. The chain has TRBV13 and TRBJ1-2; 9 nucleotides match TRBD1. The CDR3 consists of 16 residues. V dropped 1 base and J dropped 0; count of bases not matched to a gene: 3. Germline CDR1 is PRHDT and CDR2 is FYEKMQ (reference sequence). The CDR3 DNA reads TGTGCCAGCAGCTTAGCCGGGACAGGGACTAACTATGGCTACACCTTC. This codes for CASSLAGTGTNYGYTF. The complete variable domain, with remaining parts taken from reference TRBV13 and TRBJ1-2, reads AAGVIQSPRHLIKEKRETATLKCYPIPRHDTVYWYQQGPGQDPQFLISFYEKMQSDKGSIPDRFSAQQFSDYHSELNMSSLELGDSALYFCASSLAGTGTNYGYTFGSGTRLTVV.

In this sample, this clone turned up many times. In DNA form, the CDR3 reads TGTGCCAGCTCGAAAGGACAGGGCAACTACAATGAGCAGTTCTTC. This sequence encodes CASSKGQGNYNEQFF. The chain links TRBV18 to TRBJ2-1; 8 positions match TRBD1. V gave up 6 bases and J gave up 3 bases; unmatched junction bases: 7. The CDR3 is 15 amino acids. The germline V gene encodes CDR1 KGHSH and CDR2 LQKENI.

As DNA, the CDR3 is TGTGCCAGTAGTATAGGACTAGCGGGAGGGATTGAGACCCAGTACTTC. Its translation is CASSIGLAGGIETQYF. J is TRBJ2-5 and V is TRBV19, with 14 bases aligning to TRBD2. Germline assignment: CDR1 LNHDA and CDR2 SQIVND (reference sequence). This CDR3 is built from 16 residues. V shed 1 base, J shed 5 bases, and the junction held 3 bases outside the gene matches.

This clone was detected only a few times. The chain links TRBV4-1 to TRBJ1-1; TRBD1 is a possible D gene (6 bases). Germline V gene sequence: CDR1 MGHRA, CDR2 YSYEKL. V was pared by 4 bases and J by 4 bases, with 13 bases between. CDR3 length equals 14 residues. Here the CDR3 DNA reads TGCGCCAGCAGCCCGCCGGACAGAGCCACTGAAGCTTTCTTT. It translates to CASSPPDRATEAFF.

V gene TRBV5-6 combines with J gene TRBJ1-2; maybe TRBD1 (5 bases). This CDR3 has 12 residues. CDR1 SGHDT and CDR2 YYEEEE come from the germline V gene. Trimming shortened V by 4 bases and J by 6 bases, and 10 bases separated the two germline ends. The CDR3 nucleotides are TGTGCCAGCAGCATCCAGGGCCATGGCTACACCTTC. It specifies CASSIQGHGYTF. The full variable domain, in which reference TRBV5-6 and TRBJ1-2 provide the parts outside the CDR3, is DAGVTQSPTHLIKTRGQQVTLRCSPKSGHDTVSWYQQALGQGPQFIFQYYEEEERQRGNFPDRFSGHQFPNYSSELNVNALLLGDSALYLCASSIQGHGYTFGSGTRLTVV.

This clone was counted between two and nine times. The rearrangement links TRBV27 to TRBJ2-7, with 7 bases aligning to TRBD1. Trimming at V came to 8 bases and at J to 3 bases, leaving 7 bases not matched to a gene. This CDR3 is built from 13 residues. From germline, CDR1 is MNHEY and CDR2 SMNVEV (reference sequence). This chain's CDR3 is CASGRDSYYEQYF. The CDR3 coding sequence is TGTGCCAGCGGCCGGGACAGTTACTACGAGCAGTACTTC.

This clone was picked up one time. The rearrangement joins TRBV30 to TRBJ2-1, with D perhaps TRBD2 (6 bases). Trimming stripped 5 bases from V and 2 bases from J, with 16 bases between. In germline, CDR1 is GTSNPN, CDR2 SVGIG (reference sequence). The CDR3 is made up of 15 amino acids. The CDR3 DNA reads TGTGCCTGGGCCCTGGGAGCGGGCACCTACAATGAGCAGTTCTTC. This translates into CAWALGAGTYNEQFF.